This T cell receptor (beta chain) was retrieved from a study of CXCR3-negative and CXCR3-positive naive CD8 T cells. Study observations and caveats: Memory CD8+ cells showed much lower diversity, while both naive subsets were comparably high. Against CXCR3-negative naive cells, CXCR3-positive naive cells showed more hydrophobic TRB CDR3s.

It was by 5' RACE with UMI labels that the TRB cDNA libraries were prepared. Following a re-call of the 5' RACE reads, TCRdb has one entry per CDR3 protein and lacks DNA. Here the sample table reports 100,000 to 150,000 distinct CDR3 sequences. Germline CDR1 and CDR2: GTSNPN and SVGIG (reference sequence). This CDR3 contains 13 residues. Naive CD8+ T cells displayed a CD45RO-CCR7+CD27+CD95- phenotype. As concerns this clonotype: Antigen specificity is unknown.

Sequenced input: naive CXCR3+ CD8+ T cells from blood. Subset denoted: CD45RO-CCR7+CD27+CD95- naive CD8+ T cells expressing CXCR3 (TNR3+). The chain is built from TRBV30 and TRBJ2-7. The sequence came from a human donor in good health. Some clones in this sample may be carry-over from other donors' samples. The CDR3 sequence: CSWSVGADYEQYF.